The clone carrying this T cell receptor (beta chain) has just a few counts. This entry is derived from a study of cytomegalovirus exposure and HLA in healthy donors. Between the trimmed V and J ends, which lost 0 bases and 3 bases, there was a span of 10 bases. The length of the CDR3 is 15 residues. The germline V gene has CDR1 SGDLS and CDR2 YYNGEE. The PCR employed 60 Vbeta primers together with 13 Jbeta primers. The data were produced by immunoSEQ multiplex PCR, yet TCRdb's version contains in-frame clones alone and is incomplete. The sample includes approximately 100,000 clones, roughly a tenth of them seen just once.

The sequence was obtained from a man aged 50 to 60 in good health and CMV-seropositive. The V gene is TRBV9, the J gene TRBJ2-1; the D is unclear. The sample consisted of PBMCs. The CDR3 DNA reads as TGTGCCAGCAGCGTAGTAACTGGGCTCTACAATGAGCAGTTCTTC. Protein: CASSVVTGLYNEQFF.